Sequencing of this T cell receptor beta chain was carried out in a study of shared clonotypes between healthy human individuals. Study-level information: Participating donors consisted of a couple of women and a few men aged 18 to 49. Study conclusions and caveats: The sharing of roughly 5% of naive CD4 clonotypes was seen across a handful of donors. Compared with clonotypes that all four donors shared, non-shared clonotypes had lower generation probabilities.

Some clones are missing from TCRdb's copy, which holds only in-frame ones; the method was immunoSEQ multiplex PCR. The profile shows 2,100,000 or so clones, 95% of them singletons. A remark on this clone: Its antigen is not identified.

CD4+ cells yielded CD45RA+ naive and CD45RA-negative memory subsets. V shed 2 bases, J shed 3 bases, and the junction held 2 bases outside the gene matches. From germline, CDR1 is MNHEY and CDR2 SVGAGI. The CDR3 runs 16 residues. The rearrangement links TRBV6-5 to TRBJ1-6, with 9 bases aligning to TRBD1. Sequenced input: naive CD4+ T cells sorted from blood. The subset here: CD45RA+ positively selected. The sequence was collected from a man aged 18 to 30 in good health. The CDR3 is CASSYGDRDYNSPLHF. DNA of the CDR3: TGTGCCAGCAGTTACGGGGACAGGGACTATAATTCACCCCTCCACTTT.